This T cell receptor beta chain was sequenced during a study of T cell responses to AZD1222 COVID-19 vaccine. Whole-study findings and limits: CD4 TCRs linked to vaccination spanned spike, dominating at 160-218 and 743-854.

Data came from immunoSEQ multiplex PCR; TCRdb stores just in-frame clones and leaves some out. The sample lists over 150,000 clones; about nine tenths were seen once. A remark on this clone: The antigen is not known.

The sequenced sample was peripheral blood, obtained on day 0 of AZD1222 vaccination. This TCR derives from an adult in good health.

CDR3: CASSGTGVPYEQYF. CDR3 in DNA: TGTGCCAGTAGTGGGACAGGGGTCCCCTACGAGCAGTACTTC. V usage is TRBV19 and J usage is TRBJ2-7, with TRBD1 matching 10 bases. CDR1 is LNHDA and CDR2 is SQIVND in the germline V gene (reference sequence). The CDR3 is 14 amino acids. J gave up 2 bases and V 5 bases, and 3 bases lay outside the gene matches. Filled out from reference TRBV19 and TRBJ2-7, the complete variable domain reads DGGITQSPKYLFRKEGQNVTLSCEQNLNHDAMYWYRQDPGQGLRLIYYSQIVNDFQKGDIAEGYSVSREKKESFPLTVTSAQKNPTAFYLCASSGTGVPYEQYFGPGTRLTVT.